The 2 T cell receptor beta chains reported below all come from one sample, sequenced in a study of shared clonotypes between healthy human individuals (dated by TCRdb to the early 2020s). The library was produced with the immunoSEQ multiplex PCR assay. TCRdb holds this immuneACCESS table with in-frame rearrangements only. Some clones are missing; in checked studies, unresolved V genes explain under half, and the rest has no known cause. The sample records 550,000 to 750,000 clones, nearly 97% of which are singletons. Of the sample, about 0.11% is held by the ten largest clones. CD8 naive samples were obtained by positive selection for CCR7 among CD45RO-negative cells, yielding a CD45RA+CCR7+ population from which TemRA cells were excluded. The material sequenced was naive CD8+ T cells sorted from blood. This sample's cell subset or site label indicates: CD45RA+CCR7+. These receptors originate from a young woman in good health.

The DNA for the CDR3 is TGCGCCAGCAGCCAAGTCGGACTAGCGGGAGTCGAGCAGTACTTC. Its protein is CASSQVGLAGVEQYF. The chain joins TRBV4-1 to TRBJ2-7, with 13 nucleotides matching TRBD2. The CDR3 covers 15 residues. Germline values: CDR1 MGHRA, CDR2 YSYEKL. Trimming took 1 base from V and 6 from J; bases not matched to a gene: 3.

V is TRBV5-6 and J is TRBJ1-1; D remains ambiguous. Trimming took off 7 bases at V and 1 base at J, with 17 bases between the two ends. Germline values: CDR1 SGHDT, CDR2 YYEEEE. The CDR3 covers 15 residues. The CDR3 reads CASAITASENTEAFF. DNA for the CDR3: TGTGCCAGCGCTATCACAGCTTCTGAGAACACTGAAGCTTTCTTT.